The T cell receptor (beta chain) under discussion was sequenced for a study of T cells in Graves' hyperthyroidism and ophthalmopathy. Study background: The blood sample was taken at first diagnosis, before treatment began.

RNA transcripts provided the source from which TCR beta CDR3 regions were amplified. During a first-round RT-PCR of the TCR CDR3, the HTBI primer set was used. TCRdb ran MiXCR on the multiplex PCR reads and lists one entry per CDR3 protein. Counted here are hundreds of thousands of distinct CDR3 sequences, under 15% occurring once; the ten biggest clones make up approximately 4.2%. Germline V CDR1 and CDR2: SNHLY, FYNNEI. V was trimmed by 4 bases and J by 4 bases, leaving 14 bases between them. CDR3 size: 15 residues. An approximately 10 ml volume of fresh peripheral blood provided the PBMCs. At least ten counts were recorded for this clonotype.

The receptor comes from a woman between 35 and 50 years old with Graves' ophthalmopathy. The chain has TRBV2 and TRBJ1-5; D is perhaps TRBD1 (5 bases). Specimen: blood. In DNA form, the CDR3 reads TGTGCCAGCAGTGTGGAGGGGCCGGGGAATCAGCCCCAGCATTTT. Protein sequence: CASSVEGPGNQPQHF. The complete variable domain, with remaining parts taken from reference TRBV2 and TRBJ1-5, reads EPEVTQTPSHQVTQMGQEVILRCVPISNHLYFYWYRQILGQKVEFLVSFYNNEISEKSEIFDDQFSVERPDGSNFTLKIRSTKLEDSAMYFCASSVEGPGNQPQHFGDGTRLSIL.